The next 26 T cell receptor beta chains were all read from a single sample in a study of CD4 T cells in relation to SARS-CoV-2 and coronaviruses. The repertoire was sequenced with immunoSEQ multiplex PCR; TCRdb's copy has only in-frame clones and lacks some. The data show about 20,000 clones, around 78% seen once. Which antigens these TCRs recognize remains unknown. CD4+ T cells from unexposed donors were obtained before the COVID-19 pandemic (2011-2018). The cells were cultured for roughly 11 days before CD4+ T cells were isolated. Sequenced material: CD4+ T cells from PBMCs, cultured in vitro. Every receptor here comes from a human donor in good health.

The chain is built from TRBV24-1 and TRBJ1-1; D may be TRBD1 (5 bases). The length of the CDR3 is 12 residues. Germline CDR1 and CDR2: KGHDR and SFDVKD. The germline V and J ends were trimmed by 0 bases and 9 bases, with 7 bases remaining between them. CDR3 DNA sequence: TGTGCCACCAGTGATTTGGTGGGGCAAGCTTTCTTT. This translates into CATSDLVGQAFF.

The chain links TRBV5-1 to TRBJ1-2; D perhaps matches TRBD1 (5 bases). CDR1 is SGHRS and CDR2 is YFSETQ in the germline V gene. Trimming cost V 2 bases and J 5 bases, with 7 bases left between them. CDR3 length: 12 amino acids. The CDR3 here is CASSFQGYGYTF. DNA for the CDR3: TGCGCCAGCAGCTTTCAGGGTTATGGCTACACCTTC.

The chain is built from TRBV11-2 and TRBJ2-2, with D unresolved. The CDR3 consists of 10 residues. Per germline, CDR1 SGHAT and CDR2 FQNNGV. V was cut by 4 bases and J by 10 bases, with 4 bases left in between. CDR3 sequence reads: CASSSVELFF. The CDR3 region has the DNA TGTGCCAGCAGCTCCGTGGAGCTGTTTTTT.

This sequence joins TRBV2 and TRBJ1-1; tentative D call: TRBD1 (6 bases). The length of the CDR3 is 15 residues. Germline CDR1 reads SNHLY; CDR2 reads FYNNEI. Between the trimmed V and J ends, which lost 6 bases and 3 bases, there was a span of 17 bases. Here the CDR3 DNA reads TGTGCCAGCAGGGAAAGATCGAGGGGGGACACTGAAGCTTTCTTT. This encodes CASRERSRGDTEAFF.

The CDR3 region is CASSLISSGTNYEQYF. The CDR3 DNA sequence: TGTGCCAGCAGCTTAATTTCATCCGGGACTAACTACGAGCAGTACTTC. V gene TRBV28 combines with J gene TRBJ2-7; 7 bases are a match to TRBD2. V lost 6 bases and J lost 3; bases outside the gene matches: 14. Germline CDR1 MDHEN, CDR2 SYDVKM. This CDR3 has 16 amino acids.

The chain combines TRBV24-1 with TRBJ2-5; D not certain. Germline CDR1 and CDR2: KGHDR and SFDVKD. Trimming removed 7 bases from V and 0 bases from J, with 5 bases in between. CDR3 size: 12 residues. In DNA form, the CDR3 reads TGTGCCACCAGAGGAAACCAAGAGACCCAGTACTTC. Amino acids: CATRGNQETQYF.

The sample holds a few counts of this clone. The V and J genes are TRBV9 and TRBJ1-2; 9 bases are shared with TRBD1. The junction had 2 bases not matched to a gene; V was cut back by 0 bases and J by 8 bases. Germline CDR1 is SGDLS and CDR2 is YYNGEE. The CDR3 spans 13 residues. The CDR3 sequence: CASSVGQGDGYTF. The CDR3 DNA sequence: TGTGCCAGCAGCGTAGGACAGGGGGACGGCTACACCTTC.

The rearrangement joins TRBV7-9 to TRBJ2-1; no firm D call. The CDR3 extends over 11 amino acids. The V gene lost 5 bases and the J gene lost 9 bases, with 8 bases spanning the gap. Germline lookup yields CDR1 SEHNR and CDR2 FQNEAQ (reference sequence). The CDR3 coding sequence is TGTGCCAGCAGCCCAGAGAGTGAGCAGTTCTTC. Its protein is CASSPESEQFF.

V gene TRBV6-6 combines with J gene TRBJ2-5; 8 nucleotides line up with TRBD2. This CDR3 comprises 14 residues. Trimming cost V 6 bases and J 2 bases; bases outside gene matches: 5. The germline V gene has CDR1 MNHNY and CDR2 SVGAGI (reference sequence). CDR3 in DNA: TGTGCCAGCAGAGCCTTAGCGGGACAAGAGACCCAGTACTTC. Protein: CASRALAGQETQYF.

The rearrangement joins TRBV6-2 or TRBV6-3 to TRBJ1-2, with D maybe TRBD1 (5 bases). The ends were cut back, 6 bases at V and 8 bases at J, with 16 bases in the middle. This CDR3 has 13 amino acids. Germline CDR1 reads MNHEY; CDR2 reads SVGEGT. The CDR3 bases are TGTGCCAGCAGCTCCGACAGAAAATCGGGCTACACCTTC. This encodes CASSSDRKSGYTF.

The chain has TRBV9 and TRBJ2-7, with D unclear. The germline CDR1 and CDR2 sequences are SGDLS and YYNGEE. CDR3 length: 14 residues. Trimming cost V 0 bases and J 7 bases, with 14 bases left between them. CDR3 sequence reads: CASSVDSVYGEQYF. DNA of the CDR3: TGTGCCAGCAGCGTAGATTCAGTTTATGGGGAGCAGTACTTC.

The CDR3 DNA follows: TGTGCCTGGAGTGTAGCGGGGCAAGACCAGTACTTC. Protein sequence: CAWSVAGQDQYF. The chain joins TRBV30 to TRBJ2-7; 7 nucleotides agree with TRBD2. Germline CDR1 is GTSNPN and CDR2 is SVGIG (reference sequence). This CDR3 contains 12 residues. V trimming: 0 bases; J trimming: 10 bases; junction bases outside the gene matches: 6.

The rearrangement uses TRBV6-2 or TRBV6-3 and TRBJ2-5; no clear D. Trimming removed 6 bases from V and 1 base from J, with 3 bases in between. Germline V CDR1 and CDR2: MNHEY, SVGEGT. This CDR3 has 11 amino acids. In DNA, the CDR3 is TGTGCCAGCAGCCGCCAAGAGACCCAGTACTTC. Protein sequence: CASSRQETQYF.

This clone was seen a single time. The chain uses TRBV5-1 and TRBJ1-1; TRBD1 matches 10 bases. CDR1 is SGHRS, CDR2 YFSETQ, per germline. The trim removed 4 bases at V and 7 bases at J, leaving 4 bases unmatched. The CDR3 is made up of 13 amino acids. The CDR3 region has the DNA TGCGCCAGCAGCCTGGGACAGGGGTTTGAAGCTTTCTTT. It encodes CASSLGQGFEAFF.

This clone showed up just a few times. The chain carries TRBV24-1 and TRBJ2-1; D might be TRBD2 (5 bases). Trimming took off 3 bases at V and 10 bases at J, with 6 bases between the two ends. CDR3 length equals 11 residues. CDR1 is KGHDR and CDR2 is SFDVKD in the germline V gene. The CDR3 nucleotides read TGTGCCACCAGTGATACGGGGGAGCAGTTCTTC. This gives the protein CATSDTGEQFF.

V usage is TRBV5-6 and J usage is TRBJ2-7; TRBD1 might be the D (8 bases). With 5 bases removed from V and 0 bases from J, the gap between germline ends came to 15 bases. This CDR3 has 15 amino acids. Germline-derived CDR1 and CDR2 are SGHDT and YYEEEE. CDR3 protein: CASSPDRDYSYEQYF. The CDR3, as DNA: TGTGCCAGCAGTCCGGACAGGGACTACTCCTACGAGCAGTACTTC.

The CDR3 sequence: CASSIAEGLGETQYF. DNA of the CDR3: TGTGCCAGTAGTATAGCGGAGGGGCTTGGGGAGACCCAGTACTTC. The chain is built from TRBV19 and TRBJ2-5; D is possibly TRBD2 (6 bases). The CDR3 totals 15 residues. Germline CDR1 and CDR2: LNHDA and SQIVND (reference sequence). Trimming took 1 base from V and 5 from J, leaving 14 bases between them.

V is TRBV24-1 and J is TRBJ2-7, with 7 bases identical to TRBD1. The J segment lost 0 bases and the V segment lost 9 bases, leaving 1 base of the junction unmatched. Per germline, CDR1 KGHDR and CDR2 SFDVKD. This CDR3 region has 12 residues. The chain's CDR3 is CATSGGSYEQYF. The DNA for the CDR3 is TGTGCCACCTCAGGGGGCTCCTACGAGCAGTACTTC.

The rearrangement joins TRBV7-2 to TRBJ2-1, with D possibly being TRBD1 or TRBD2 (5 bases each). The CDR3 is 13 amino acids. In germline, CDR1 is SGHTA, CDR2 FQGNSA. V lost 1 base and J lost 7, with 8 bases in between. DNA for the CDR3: TGTGCCAGCAGCTTAGAGAGGGGTAATGAGCAGTTCTTC. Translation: CASSLERGNEQFF. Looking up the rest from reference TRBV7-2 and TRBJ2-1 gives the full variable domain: GAGVSQSPSNKVTEKGKDVELRCDPISGHTALYWYRQSLGQGLEFLIYFQGNSAPDKSGLPSDRFSAERTGGSVSTLTIQRTQQEDSAVYLCASSLERGNEQFFGPGTRLTVL.

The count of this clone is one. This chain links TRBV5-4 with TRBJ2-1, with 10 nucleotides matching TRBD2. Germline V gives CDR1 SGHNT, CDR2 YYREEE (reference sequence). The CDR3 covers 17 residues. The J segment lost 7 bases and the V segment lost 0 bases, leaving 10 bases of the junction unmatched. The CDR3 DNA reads TGTGCCAGCAGCTTGGACCTAAGCGGGAGGGCCATTAATGAGCAGTTCTTC. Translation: CASSLDLSGRAINEQFF.

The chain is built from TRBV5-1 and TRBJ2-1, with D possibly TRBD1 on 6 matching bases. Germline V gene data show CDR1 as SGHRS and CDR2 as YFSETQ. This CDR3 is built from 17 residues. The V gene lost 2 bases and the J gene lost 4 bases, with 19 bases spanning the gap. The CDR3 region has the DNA TGCGCCAGCAGCTTATACCAGGGGCAGCGTCTGTACAATGAGCAGTTCTTC. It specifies CASSLYQGQRLYNEQFF.

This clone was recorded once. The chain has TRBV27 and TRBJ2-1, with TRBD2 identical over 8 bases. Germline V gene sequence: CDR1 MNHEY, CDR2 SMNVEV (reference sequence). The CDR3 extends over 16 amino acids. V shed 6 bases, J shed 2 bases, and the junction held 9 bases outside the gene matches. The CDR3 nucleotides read TGTGCCAGCAGCATTCTTAGCGGGGAGCCCTACAATGAGCAGTTCTTC. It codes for CASSILSGEPYNEQFF.

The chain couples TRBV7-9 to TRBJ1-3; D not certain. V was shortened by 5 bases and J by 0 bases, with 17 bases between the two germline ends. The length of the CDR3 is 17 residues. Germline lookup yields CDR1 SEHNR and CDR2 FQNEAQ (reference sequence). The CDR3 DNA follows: TGTGCCAGCAGCCAGCCGGCCTTGAAATTCTCTGGAAACACCATATATTTT. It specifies CASSQPALKFSGNTIYF.

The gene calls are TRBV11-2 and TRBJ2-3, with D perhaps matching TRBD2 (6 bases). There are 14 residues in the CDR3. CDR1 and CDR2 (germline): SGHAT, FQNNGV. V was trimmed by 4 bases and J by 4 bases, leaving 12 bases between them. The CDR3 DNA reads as TGTGCCAGCAGCTGGGGGTGGGGGGCAGATACGCAGTATTTT. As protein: CASSWGWGADTQYF.

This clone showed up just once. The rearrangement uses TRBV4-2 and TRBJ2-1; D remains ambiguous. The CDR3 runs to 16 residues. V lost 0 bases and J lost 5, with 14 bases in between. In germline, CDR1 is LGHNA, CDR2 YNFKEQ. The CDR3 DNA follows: TGTGCCAGCAGCCAAGAAACCAGCCTCAACAACAATGAGCAGTTCTTC. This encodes CASSQETSLNNNEQFF.

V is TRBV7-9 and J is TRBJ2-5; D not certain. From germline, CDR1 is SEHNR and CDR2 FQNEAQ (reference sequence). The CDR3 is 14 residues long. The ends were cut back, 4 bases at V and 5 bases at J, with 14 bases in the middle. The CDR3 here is CASSWGVTGETQYF. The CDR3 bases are TGTGCCAGCAGCTGGGGTGTTACGGGCGAGACCCAGTACTTC.